These 26 T cell receptor beta chains share one sample of origin, sequenced in a study of blood T cells in healthy people across ages. Primers used in a second PCR of roughly 7 to 12 cycles were a sample-barcoded 5' primer and a J-beta primer mix. One entry per CDR3 protein, called by TCRdb with MiXCR from the 5' RACE reads. Here the sample spans over a million distinct CDR3 sequences, about 25% being singletons. The data also belong to a second study, concerning T cells of mothers and their children.

Sequencing was performed on blood. These receptors were obtained from a girl aged 2-9 years in good health.

Details on this clonotype: This clone may be a read error of a much larger clone one base away. The gene calls are TRBV19 and TRBJ2-1; 7 bases fit TRBD2. From germline, CDR1 is LNHDA and CDR2 SQIVND (reference sequence). The CDR3 contains 15 residues. With 3 bases clipped from V and 0 bases from J, the junction kept 2 bases outside the gene matches. This chain's CDR3 is CASSMGGSSYNEQFF. DNA for the CDR3: TGTGCCAGTAGTATGGGGGGGAGCTCCTACAATGAGCAGTTCTTC. The full variable domain, completed using reference TRBV19 and TRBJ2-1, is DGGITQSPKYLFRKEGQNVTLSCEQNLNHDAMYWYRQDPGQGLRLIYYSQIVNDFQKGDIAEGYSVSREKKESFPLTVTSAQKNPTAFYLCASSMGGSSYNEQFFGPGTRLTVL.

This clonotype was detected a few times. The V gene is TRBV5-1, the J gene TRBJ2-1, with a weak D call TRBD2 (5 bases). CDR1 is SGHRS, CDR2 YFSETQ, per germline. This CDR3 region has 12 residues. With 6 bases removed from V and 9 bases from J, the gap between germline ends came to 13 bases. The CDR3: CASTTGLTEQFF. CDR3 nucleotides: TGCGCCAGCACTACCGGACTCACTGAGCAGTTCTTC.

This clonotype was counted a few times. The V and J genes are TRBV7-2 and TRBJ2-5; possible D gene TRBD2, 5 bases. Germline V CDR1 and CDR2: SGHTA, FQGNSA. CDR3 length: 14 amino acids. Trimming removed 1 base from V and 4 bases from J, with 10 bases in between. CDR3 nucleotides: TGTGCCAGCAGCTTAGGTCTCCGGGGAGAGACCCAGTACTTC. It is translated as CASSLGLRGETQYF.

The J gene is TRBJ1-2, the V gene TRBV5-1; 7 bases line up with TRBD1. V shed 2 bases, J shed 3 bases, and the junction held 4 bases outside the gene matches. This CDR3 region has 14 residues. The germline gives CDR1 SGHRS, CDR2 YFSETQ. CDR3 sequence (DNA): TGCGCCAGCAGCTTAGGGGACAGCTACTATGGCTACACCTTC. It specifies CASSLGDSYYGYTF.

The table lists this clonotype with a few counts. The chain combines TRBV6-5 with TRBJ2-5; D perhaps matches TRBD1 (6 bases). Germline V CDR1 and CDR2: MNHEY, SVGAGI. V lost 3 bases to trimming and J lost 9 bases, with 17 bases between them. The CDR3 loop spans 14 amino acids. The CDR3 is CASSYSDSHRAQYF. For the CDR3, the DNA is TGTGCCAGCAGTTATTCGGACAGCCATAGGGCCCAGTACTTC.

The genes are TRBV7-2 and TRBJ1-2; TRBD1 matches at 7 bases. J lost 8 bases, V lost 1 base, and 4 bases had no gene match. The germline V gene has CDR1 SGHTA and CDR2 FQGNSA. CDR3 length: 13 residues. The CDR3 spells CASSLVTGAGYTF. CDR3 DNA: TGTGCCAGCAGCTTAGTCACAGGGGCCGGCTACACCTTC.

There are a few counts of this clonotype. J is TRBJ2-1 and V is TRBV6-1, with D hard to call. This CDR3 has 12 amino acids. V dropped 2 bases and J dropped 13 bases, with 12 bases sitting between them. Per the germline V gene, CDR1 is MNHNS and CDR2 is SASEGT. The CDR3 DNA follows: TGTGCCAGCAGTGAATTTTTAGTTTCCCAGTTCTTC. This gives the protein CASSEFLVSQFF.

The V and J genes are TRBV5-6 and TRBJ2-2; D remains unclear. The germline V and J ends were trimmed by 6 bases and 0 bases, with 9 bases remaining between them. Germline V gene lookup returns CDR1 SGHDT and CDR2 YYEEEE. This CDR3 region has 14 residues. The CDR3 region is CASINTANTGELFF. CDR3 DNA sequence: TGTGCCAGCATAAACACCGCGAACACCGGGGAGCTGTTTTTT.

This clonotype came up a few times. The chain couples TRBV7-2 to TRBJ2-5; 12 nucleotides line up with TRBD2. Germline CDR1 and CDR2: SGHTA and FQGNSA. CDR3 length: 17 amino acids. Losses at the gene ends were 1 base for V and 6 bases for J; bases not matched to a gene: 9. CDR3 amino acids: CASSLGPSGGAQKTQYF. The CDR3 nucleotides are TGTGCCAGCAGCTTAGGGCCTAGCGGGGGGGCTCAGAAGACCCAGTACTTC.

The CDR3 sequence is CATLYPTGTAGYEQYF. The CDR3 DNA is TGTGCCACTTTGTATCCAACCGGGACAGCGGGCTACGAGCAGTACTTC. The V and J genes are TRBV2 and TRBJ2-7; possible D gene TRBD1, 7 bases. V was pared by 10 bases and J by 3 bases, with 25 bases between. In germline, CDR1 is SNHLY, CDR2 FYNNEI. The CDR3 extends over 16 amino acids. The whole variable domain, remainder taken from reference TRBV2 and TRBJ2-7, is EPEVTQTPSHQVTQMGQEVILRCVPISNHLYFYWYRQILGQKVEFLVSFYNNEISEKSEIFDDQFSVERPDGSNFTLKIRSTKLEDSAMYFCATLYPTGTAGYEQYFGPGTRLTVT.

This sequence joins TRBV7-9 and TRBJ2-3; 7 nucleotides match TRBD2. CDR1 is SEHNR and CDR2 is FQNEAQ in the germline V gene (reference sequence). The J segment lost 4 bases and the V segment lost 2 bases, leaving 9 bases of the junction unmatched. This CDR3 is 16 amino acids long. CDR3 sequence: CASSLRDREVADTQYF. CDR3 coding DNA: TGTGCCAGCAGCTTACGGGATCGGGAGGTAGCAGATACGCAGTATTTT.

This clonotype was picked up one time. The chain links TRBV12-3 or TRBV12-4 to TRBJ2-1; the match to TRBD2 covers 7 bases. The CDR3 has 14 amino acids. The V gene end was trimmed by 3 bases and the J gene end by 6 bases; junction bases not matched to a gene: 5. Here the CDR3 reads CASSFKASGNEQFF. The CDR3 DNA is TGTGCCAGCAGTTTTAAGGCTAGCGGCAATGAGCAGTTCTTC.

A few counts support this clonotype. CDR3 amino acids: CASSQVTGTNQPQHF. CDR3 coding DNA: TGCGCCAGCAGCCAAGTGACGGGCACCAATCAGCCCCAGCATTTT. V gene TRBV4-1 combines with J gene TRBJ1-5; D unclear. Germline values: CDR1 MGHRA, CDR2 YSYEKL. The CDR3 runs to 15 residues. V was clipped by 1 base and J by 3 bases, with 10 bases between them.

In DNA, the CDR3 is TGTGCCAGCAGCTTCGGTTGGGGGAGCGACGGCACAGATACGCAGTATTTT. Its translation: CASSFGWGSDGTDTQYF. The rearrangement joins TRBV5-6 to TRBJ2-3; D may match TRBD1 or TRBD2 (5 bases each). The CDR3 has 17 amino acids. CDR1 and CDR2 from the germline V gene are SGHDT and YYEEEE. V lost 2 bases to trimming and J lost 1 base, with 17 bases between them.

This clonotype was counted a few times. This chain links TRBV7-2 with TRBJ2-5; D may be TRBD1 or TRBD2 (7 bases each). The closer fit of TRBJ2-7 to the DNA end suggests the J call may be wrong. Germline-derived CDR1 and CDR2 are SGHTA and FQGNSA. CDR3 length equals 14 residues. For the CDR3, the DNA is TGTGCCAGCAGAAGGGACAGCGGGGCCTACGAGCAGTACTTC. Translated, it gives CASRRDSGAYEQYF.

The J gene is TRBJ2-3, the V gene TRBV12-3 or TRBV12-4; D gene uncertain. There are 12 residues in the CDR3. Trimming took 8 bases from V and 1 from J, leaving 7 bases between them. The CDR3 DNA is TGTGCCAGCGGGCCCGGCACAGATACGCAGTATTTT. Protein sequence: CASGPGTDTQYF.

This clonotype was seen more than once but under ten times. The chain is built from TRBV3-1 and TRBJ2-5; D perhaps matches TRBD1 (5 bases). The V end lost 4 bases, the J end lost 5 bases, and 17 bases lay between the germline ends. The CDR3 length is 15 residues. CDR1 is LGHDT, CDR2 YNNKEL, per germline (reference sequence). CDR3 protein: CASSPIPRGSETQYF. CDR3 nucleotide sequence: TGTGCCAGCAGCCCCATTCCTAGGGGCTCGGAGACCCAGTACTTC.

This clonotype has a handful of counts. J is TRBJ2-3 and V is TRBV29-1, with a tentative D call TRBD1 (5 bases). Trimming removed 7 bases from V and 2 bases from J, with 13 bases in between. Germline V gene data show CDR1 as SQVTM and CDR2 as ANQGSEA. The CDR3 is 13 residues long. The CDR3 reads CSGKGRDTDTQYF. As DNA, the CDR3 is TGCAGCGGTAAGGGCAGGGACACAGATACGCAGTATTTT.

V gene TRBV7-9 combines with J gene TRBJ2-1; tentatively, D is TRBD1 (5 bases). The CDR3 runs to 16 residues. V lost 5 bases to trimming and J lost 2 bases, with 16 bases between them. Germline V gene sequence: CDR1 SEHNR, CDR2 FQNEAQ (reference sequence). This chain's CDR3 is CASSPRAGIAYNEQFF. CDR3 in DNA: TGTGCCAGCAGCCCCAGGGCAGGGATCGCCTACAATGAGCAGTTCTTC.

This clonotype was counted a few times. The chain employs TRBV7-9 and TRBJ2-2; no clear D. V was cut by 1 base and J by 5 bases, with 11 bases left in between. The V gene's germline CDR1 is SEHNR and CDR2 FQNEAQ (reference sequence). The CDR3 runs to 15 residues. CDR3 region: CASSLVTAVTGELFF. CDR3 DNA sequence: TGTGCCAGCAGCTTAGTTACAGCTGTAACCGGGGAGCTGTTTTTT.

There are a few counts of this clonotype. This chain links TRBV10-2 with TRBJ2-5; D ambiguous. CDR1 and CDR2 from the germline V gene are WSHSY and SAAADI. V was trimmed by 3 bases and J by 7 bases, leaving 3 bases between them. The CDR3 has 10 amino acids. The CDR3 bases are TGCGCCAGCAGTGATACGACCCAGTACTTC. Amino acids: CASSDTTQYF.

The V gene is TRBV11-2, the J gene TRBJ2-7; TRBD2 aligns across 8 bases. Germline CDR1 and CDR2: SGHAT and FQNNGV. J was trimmed by 2 bases and V by 4 bases; bases with no gene match: 4. This CDR3 comprises 14 residues. The CDR3 spells CASSYQREPYEQYF. The CDR3 DNA reads TGTGCCAGCAGCTACCAGCGGGAGCCCTACGAGCAGTACTTC.

In its sample, this clonotype was seen a few times. This chain uses TRBV28 with TRBJ1-6; TRBD1 is a possible D gene (5 bases). This CDR3 comprises 14 residues. Germline-derived CDR1 and CDR2 are MDHEN and SYDVKM. The V end was cut by 6 bases, the J end by 7 bases, with 13 bases between. CDR3 DNA sequence: TGTGCCAGCAGGGACATCCCGAGGAATTCACCCCTCCACTTT. As protein: CASRDIPRNSPLHF. Full variable domain (outside the CDR3, taken from reference TRBV28 and TRBJ1-6): DVKVTQSSRYLVKRTGEKVFLECVQDMDHENMFWYRQDPGLGLRLIYFSYDVKMKEKGDIPEGYSVSREKKERFSLILESASTNQTSMYLCASRDIPRNSPLHFGNGTRLTVT.

V is TRBV7-2 and J is TRBJ2-1, with TRBD2 matching over 7 bases. The closer fit of TRBJ2-7 to the DNA end suggests the J call may be wrong. The CDR3 contains 15 residues. Germline CDR1 reads SGHTA; CDR2 reads FQGNSA. CDR3 region: CASSPGGVVSNEQYF. The CDR3, as DNA: TGTGCCAGCAGCCCTGGGGGGGTCGTCTCTAACGAGCAGTACTTC.

This clonotype was detected only a few times. The chain employs TRBV2 and TRBJ2-1; weak D call: TRBD2 (5 bases). Trimming took 7 bases from V and 5 from J, leaving 15 bases between them. CDR3 length: 14 residues. CDR1 and CDR2 from the germline V gene are SNHLY and FYNNEI. The CDR3 DNA is TGTGCCAGCACGGTACGCCTAGCTAACAATGAGCAGTTCTTC. This gives the protein CASTVRLANNEQFF.

V is TRBV12-3 or TRBV12-4 and J is TRBJ2-1; 9 nucleotides line up with TRBD1. Trimming took 10 bases from V and 7 from J; bases not matched to a gene: 2. This CDR3 has 11 residues. CDR3 sequence: CATDRGNEQFF. The CDR3 nucleotides are TGTGCCACAGACAGGGGGAATGAGCAGTTCTTC.